This TCR beta chain emerged from a study of Ad26.COV2.S vaccination and SARS-CoV-2 variants. TCRdb keeps only in-frame clones here, not all; method: immunoSEQ multiplex PCR. Of about 350,000 clones listed, roughly nine tenths are singletons. Treatment in this sample: some 20 received Ad26.COV2.S at low or high dose, single or two shots; a few received placebo; per-sample allocation not given. Samples analyzed were those drawn on day 63 after the first vaccine or placebo injection. With 0 bases clipped from V and 4 bases from J, the junction kept 2 bases outside the gene matches. Looked up from germline, CDR1 is MGHRA and CDR2 is YSYEKL. The CDR3 loop spans 15 amino acids.

The sequence was collected from a person between 18 and 59 years old who received the Ad26.COV2.S COVID-19 vaccine or a placebo. The rearrangement uses TRBV4-1 and TRBJ1-5; TRBD1 matches 8 bases. This specimen consisted of peripheral blood, obtained in a trial of Ad26.COV2.S vaccine versus placebo. The CDR3 DNA is TGCGCCAGCAGCCAAGAGGACAGGGAGAATCAGCCCCAGCATTTT. Encoded protein: CASSQEDRENQPQHF.